What follows are 27 T cell receptor beta chains derived from one specimen sequenced in a study of blood T cell repertoires in COVID-19. Libraries were prepared by immunoSEQ multiplex PCR; TCRdb keeps only in-frame clonotypes and omits some of them. Altogether roughly 97,000 clones are present, about 80% being singletons, with the ten largest covering about 10%. Sequencing input: peripheral blood. All receptors come from a man aged 70 or older with acute or convalescent COVID-19.

The V and J genes are TRBV19 and TRBJ2-7, with 13 bases aligning to TRBD2. This CDR3 has 15 residues. Germline V gene data show CDR1 as LNHDA and CDR2 as SQIVND (reference sequence). After removal of 6 bases from V and 2 bases from J, the junction contained 4 bases not matched to a gene. CDR3 sequence: CASSGTSGNTYEQYF. The CDR3 bases are TGTGCCAGTAGCGGGACTAGCGGGAACACCTACGAGCAGTACTTC.

Remarks on this clone: Since the CDR3 does not end with the conserved phenylalanine or tryptophan, this likely comes from a read error. Because the CDR3's place on the DNA is in doubt, the DNA is left out and the CDR3 is given as listed by TCRdb. This sequence joins TRBV30 and TRBJ2-7; the D call in the table, TRBD1, was not verified against the DNA. With termini counted, the CDR3 has 11 amino acids. Germline CDR1 is GTSNPN and CDR2 is SVGIG (reference sequence). CDR3 residues: CAWSVPQGTPE.

This rearrangement joins TRBV28 to TRBJ1-1; D call uncertain. Germline V gene sequence: CDR1 MDHEN, CDR2 SYDVKM. Trimming left V 4 bases short and J 5 bases short, with 14 bases between. The CDR3 spans 14 residues. CDR3 coding DNA: TGTGCCAGCAGTTCGACAACAATTAGGACTGAAGCTTTCTTT. Translating it yields CASSSTTIRTEAFF.

The chain combines TRBV9 with TRBJ2-2; 13 nucleotides agree with TRBD2. This CDR3 comprises 17 residues. Per the germline V gene, CDR1 is SGDLS and CDR2 is YYNGEE. V gave up 5 bases and J gave up 0 bases; unmatched junction bases: 4. The CDR3 nucleotides are TGTGCCAGCAGTAGACTAGCGGGGGGTTCGAACACCGGGGAGCTGTTTTTT. Its protein product is CASSRLAGGSNTGELFF.

The V gene is TRBV15, the J gene TRBJ1-1, with 7 bases identical to TRBD1. The germline V gene encodes CDR1 LNHNV and CDR2 YYDKDF (reference sequence). V was pared by 1 base and J by 4 bases, with 6 bases of the junction left unmatched. The CDR3 runs to 15 residues. The DNA for the CDR3 is TGTGCCACCAGCAGAGTCACAGGGGCTAGCACTGAAGCTTTCTTT. Amino acids: CATSRVTGASTEAFF.

This clone was picked up a small number of times. The chain combines TRBV11-1 with TRBJ2-2; TRBD2 matches 7 bases. Germline V gene sequence: CDR1 SGHAT, CDR2 FQDESV (reference sequence). The CDR3 is 16 residues long. V trimming: 11 bases; J trimming: 4 bases; junction bases outside the gene matches: 16. The DNA of the CDR3 is TGTGCCCCCTTCCCGCGGGGAGGGCATGGCACCGGGGAGCTGTTTTTT. Translating gives CAPFPRGGHGTGELFF.

The chain recombines TRBV6-5 with TRBJ2-1; tentatively, D is TRBD2 (6 bases). The CDR3 contains 15 residues. CDR1 and CDR2 from the germline V gene are MNHEY and SVGAGI. The V end lost 3 bases, the J end lost 0 bases, and 9 bases lay between the germline ends. The CDR3 DNA reads TGTGCCAGCAGTTATGGAGGGAGCTCCTACAATGAGCAGTTCTTC. The encoded protein is CASSYGGSSYNEQFF.

This clone appeared once. V and J are TRBV30 and TRBJ1-2; tentatively, D is TRBD1 (6 bases). Germline V lookup: CDR1 GTSNPN, CDR2 SVGIG (reference sequence). Trimming shortened V by 0 bases and J by 2 bases, and 16 bases separated the two germline ends. This CDR3 has 16 residues. Here the CDR3 DNA reads TGTGCCTGGAGTGTACACAGGGTGTGGGGGAACTATGGCTACACCTTC. This sequence encodes CAWSVHRVWGNYGYTF.

This rearrangement joins TRBV27 to TRBJ2-7, with 7 bases that match TRBD1. Unmatched junction bases numbered 10, after V lost 4 bases and J lost 4 bases. CDR3 length equals 15 residues. Germline V gene data show CDR1 as MNHEY and CDR2 as SMNVEV (reference sequence). The chain's CDR3 is CASSYVGTEAYEQYF. CDR3 nucleotide sequence: TGTGCCAGCAGTTATGTAGGGACAGAAGCATACGAGCAGTACTTC.

This clone is a singleton in its sample. The same CDR3 also results from other DNA sequences found in this sample. The CDR3 sequence is CASSVVAGPGVYEQYF. In nucleotides, the CDR3 is TGTGCCAGCAGCGTAGTAGCGGGGCCCGGGGTCTACGAGCAGTACTTC. The rearrangement joins TRBV9 to TRBJ2-7; 8 nucleotides agree with TRBD2. Germline V gene data show CDR1 as SGDLS and CDR2 as YYNGEE. J was trimmed by 3 bases and V by 0 bases; bases with no gene match: 8. The CDR3 extends over 16 amino acids. Full variable domain (remainder filled in from reference TRBV9 and TRBJ2-7): DSGVTQTPKHLITATGQRVTLRCSPRSGDLSVYWYQQSLDQGLQFLIQYYNGEERAKGNILERFSAQQFPDLHSELNLSSLELGDSALYFCASSVVAGPGVYEQYFGPGTRLTVT.

A single count supports this clone. The genes are TRBV9 and TRBJ1-1; 9 bases agree with TRBD1. The CDR3 is 18 amino acids. Germline loops: CDR1 SGDLS, CDR2 YYNGEE. The junction had 17 bases not matched to a gene; V was cut back by 4 bases and J by 4 bases. The CDR3 region has the DNA TGTGCCAGCAGCCCGTTGACTGGGACAGGGAAACGGACCACTGAAGCTTTCTTT. Protein: CASSPLTGTGKRTTEAFF.

V usage is TRBV4-3 and J usage is TRBJ1-4; 7 bases are a match to TRBD1. Germline-derived CDR1 and CDR2 are LGHNA and YSLEER. The CDR3 totals 16 residues. V lost 4 bases to trimming and J lost 4 bases; unmatched junction nucleotides: 9. The CDR3 spells CASSPGGTGVNEKLFF. The DNA of the CDR3 is TGCGCCAGCAGCCCCGGCGGAACAGGGGTTAATGAAAAACTGTTTTTT.

The rearrangement links TRBV28 to TRBJ1-5; 8 bases map to TRBD1. Germline V gives CDR1 MDHEN, CDR2 SYDVKM. The CDR3 has 15 residues. With 8 bases clipped from V and 9 bases from J, the junction kept 15 bases outside the gene matches. The CDR3 DNA reads TGTGCCAGCCTAATGGGGGGACAGGAATTTTGGCCCCAGCATTTT. Translating gives CASLMGGQEFWPQHF.

This clone qualifies as medium-sized. The chain couples TRBV4-2 to TRBJ1-3; a weak D match, TRBD1 (6 bases). The V and J ends lost 0 bases and 0 bases respectively, with 9 bases between them. Germline CDR1 LGHNA, CDR2 YNFKEQ. The CDR3 runs to 16 residues. This chain's CDR3 is CASSQEGTHSGNTIYF. The CDR3 coding sequence is TGTGCCAGCAGCCAAGAGGGGACACACTCTGGAAACACCATATATTTT.

The chain joins TRBV28 to TRBJ1-1, with 7 bases aligning to TRBD1. Germline lookup yields CDR1 MDHEN and CDR2 SYDVKM. The CDR3 loop spans 15 amino acids. Trimming took 2 bases from V and 1 from J; bases not matched to a gene: 4. The DNA for the CDR3 is TGTGCCAGCAGTTTACCGGGACAGAAGAACACTGAAGCTTTCTTT. It encodes CASSLPGQKNTEAFF.

The J gene is TRBJ1-1, the V gene TRBV3-1 (or the pseudogene TRBV3-2); D not certain. The CDR3 runs 15 residues. The germline V and J ends were trimmed by 5 bases and 3 bases, with 16 bases remaining between them. The germline CDR1 and CDR2 sequences are LGHDT and YNNKEL (reference sequence). The CDR3 nucleotides read TGTGCCAGCAGCACTTACGGCCAGCGGGACACTGAAGCTTTCTTT. Protein sequence: CASSTYGQRDTEAFF.

V gene TRBV19 combines with J gene TRBJ1-2, with 8 bases fitting TRBD1. The J segment lost 3 bases and the V segment lost 6 bases, leaving 3 bases of the junction unmatched. The CDR3 has 13 residues. Per germline, CDR1 LNHDA and CDR2 SQIVND (reference sequence). The DNA for the CDR3 is TGTGCCAGTAGCCTGACAGGGGACTATGGCTACACCTTC. Amino acids: CASSLTGDYGYTF.

The DNA for the CDR3 is TGTGCCAGCAGTGGGAGTGCAGGGCGCTCTGGAAACACCATATATTTT. This sequence encodes CASSGSAGRSGNTIYF. The chain uses TRBV2 and TRBJ1-3, with D possibly TRBD1 on 5 matching bases. Deletions cut 4 bases from V and 0 bases from J, with 13 bases between. CDR3 size: 16 residues. The germline V gene has CDR1 SNHLY and CDR2 FYNNEI.

This chain uses TRBV9 with TRBJ2-7; 9 nucleotides line up with TRBD1. CDR3 length: 13 residues. V lost 3 bases to trimming and J lost 4 bases; unmatched junction nucleotides: 2. Germline V gene sequence: CDR1 SGDLS, CDR2 YYNGEE. CDR3: CASSGQGGYEQYF. For the CDR3, the DNA is TGTGCCAGCAGCGGACAGGGGGGGTACGAGCAGTACTTC. Full variable domain (missing parts from reference TRBV9 and TRBJ2-7): DSGVTQTPKHLITATGQRVTLRCSPRSGDLSVYWYQQSLDQGLQFLIQYYNGEERAKGNILERFSAQQFPDLHSELNLSSLELGDSALYFCASSGQGGYEQYFGPGTRLTVT.

V usage is TRBV7-2 and J usage is TRBJ2-7; the match to TRBD2 covers 14 bases. V was pared by 5 bases and J by 4 bases, with 7 bases of the junction left unmatched. Germline assignment: CDR1 SGHTA and CDR2 FQGNSA. The CDR3 is 16 residues long. This CDR3 is CASSRTSGGSIYEQYF. As DNA, the CDR3 is TGTGCCAGCAGCCGGACTAGCGGGGGGTCCATATACGAGCAGTACTTC. The full variable domain, its missing parts supplied by reference TRBV7-2 and TRBJ2-7, is GAGVSQSPSNKVTEKGKDVELRCDPISGHTALYWYRQSLGQGLEFLIYFQGNSAPDKSGLPSDRFSAERTGGSVSTLTIQRTQQEDSAVYLCASSRTSGGSIYEQYFGPGTRLTVT.

This chain joins TRBV5-4 and TRBJ2-5; D remains unclear. Germline lookup yields CDR1 SGHNT and CDR2 YYREEE (reference sequence). Trimming left V 1 base short and J 4 bases short, with 11 bases between. The CDR3 spans 14 residues. The CDR3 reads CASSLISYRETQYF. The CDR3 nucleotides are TGTGCCAGCAGCTTGATATCCTATAGAGAGACCCAGTACTTC.

This chain connects TRBV28 to TRBJ2-7; D is unresolved. Germline values: CDR1 MDHEN, CDR2 SYDVKM. The CDR3 is 14 amino acids. The V and J ends lost 5 bases and 1 base respectively, with 12 bases between them. In DNA form, the CDR3 reads TGTGCCAGCAGTGCTGATGTAGATTCCTACGAGCAGTACTTC. It codes for CASSADVDSYEQYF. Drawing the rest from reference TRBV28 and TRBJ2-7, the complete variable domain is DVKVTQSSRYLVKRTGEKVFLECVQDMDHENMFWYRQDPGLGLRLIYFSYDVKMKEKGDIPEGYSVSREKKERFSLILESASTNQTSMYLCASSADVDSYEQYFGPGTRLTVT.

CDR3 amino acids: CASSQGTANTEAFF. CDR3 in DNA: TGCGCCAGCAGCCAAGGGACAGCGAACACTGAAGCTTTCTTT. The chain is built from TRBV4-1 and TRBJ1-1, with D maybe TRBD1 (6 bases). CDR1 and CDR2 from the germline V gene are MGHRA and YSYEKL. The CDR3 contains 14 residues. V was cut by 1 base and J by 1 base, with 7 bases left in between.

This chain uses TRBV7-3 with TRBJ2-1; D is uncertain. The germline V gene has CDR1 SGHTA and CDR2 FQGTGA. Trimming left V 1 base short and J 0 bases short, with 10 bases between. The CDR3 consists of 16 residues. CDR3 nucleotide sequence: TGTGCCAGCAGCTTAAGACAATTTAGCTCCTACAATGAGCAGTTCTTC. Encoded protein: CASSLRQFSSYNEQFF.

The chain couples TRBV20-1 to TRBJ1-1; 8 nucleotides match TRBD1. Trimming took 6 bases from V and 7 from J; bases not matched to a gene: 1. CDR3 length: 10 amino acids. CDR1 and CDR2 (germline): DFQATT, SNEGSKA (reference sequence). This CDR3 reads CSAGTGEAFF. The CDR3 coding sequence is TGCAGTGCCGGGACAGGTGAAGCTTTCTTT.

The chain links TRBV3-1 (or the pseudogene TRBV3-2) to TRBJ2-5, with TRBD1 matching over 10 bases. The CDR3 contains 15 residues. CDR1 is LGHDT, CDR2 YNNKEL, per germline (reference sequence). The V gene end was trimmed by 3 bases and the J gene end by 2 bases; junction bases not matched to a gene: 3. CDR3 nucleotide sequence: TGTGCCAGCAGCCAGCCGGGACAGGGGCAAGAGACCCAGTACTTC. As protein: CASSQPGQGQETQYF.

The chain uses TRBV5-1 and TRBJ1-2, with TRBD1 identical over 7 bases. In germline, CDR1 is SGHRS, CDR2 YFSETQ. The CDR3 is made up of 14 amino acids. The V segment lost 3 bases and the J segment 0 bases; nucleotides outside the gene matches: 2. This CDR3 reads CASSWGQSNYGYTF. DNA of the CDR3: TGCGCCAGCAGCTGGGGACAGTCTAACTATGGCTACACCTTC.